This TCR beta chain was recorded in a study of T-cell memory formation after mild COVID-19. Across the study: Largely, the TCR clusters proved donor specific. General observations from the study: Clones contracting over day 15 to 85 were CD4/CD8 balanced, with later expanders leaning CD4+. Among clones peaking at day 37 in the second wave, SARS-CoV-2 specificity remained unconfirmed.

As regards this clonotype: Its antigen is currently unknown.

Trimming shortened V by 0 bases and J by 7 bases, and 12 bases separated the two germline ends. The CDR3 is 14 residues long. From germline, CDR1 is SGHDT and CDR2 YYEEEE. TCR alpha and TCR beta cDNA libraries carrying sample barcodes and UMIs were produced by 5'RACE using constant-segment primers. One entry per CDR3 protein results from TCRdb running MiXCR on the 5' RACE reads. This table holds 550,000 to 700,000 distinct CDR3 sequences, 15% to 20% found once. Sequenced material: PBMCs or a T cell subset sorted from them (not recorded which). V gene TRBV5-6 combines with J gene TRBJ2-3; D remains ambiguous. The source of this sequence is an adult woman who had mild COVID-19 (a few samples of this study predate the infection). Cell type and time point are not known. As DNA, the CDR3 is TGTGCCAGCAGCTTGGACCCCGATGGTAATACGCAGTATTTT. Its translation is CASSLDPDGNTQYF.